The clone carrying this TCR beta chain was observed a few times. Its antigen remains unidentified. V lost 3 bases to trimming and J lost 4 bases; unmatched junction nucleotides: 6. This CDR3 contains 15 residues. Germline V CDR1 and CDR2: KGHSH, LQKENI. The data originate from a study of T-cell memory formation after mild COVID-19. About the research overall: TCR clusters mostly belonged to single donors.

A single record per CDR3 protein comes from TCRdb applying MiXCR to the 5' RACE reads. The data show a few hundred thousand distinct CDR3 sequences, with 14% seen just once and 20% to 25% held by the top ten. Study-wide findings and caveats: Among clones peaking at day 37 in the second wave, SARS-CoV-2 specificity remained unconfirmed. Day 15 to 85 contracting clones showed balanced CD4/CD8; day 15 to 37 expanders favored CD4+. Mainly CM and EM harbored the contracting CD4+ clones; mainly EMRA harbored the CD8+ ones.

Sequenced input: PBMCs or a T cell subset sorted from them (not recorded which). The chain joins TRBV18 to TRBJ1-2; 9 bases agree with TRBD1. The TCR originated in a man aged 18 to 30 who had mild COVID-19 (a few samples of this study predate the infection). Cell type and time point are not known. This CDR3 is CASSPPGTGIYGYTF. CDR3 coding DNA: TGTGCCAGCTCACCCCCCGGGACAGGGATCTATGGCTACACCTTC. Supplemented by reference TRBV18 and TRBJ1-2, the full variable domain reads NAGVMQNPRHLVRRRGQEARLRCSPMKGHSHVYWYRQLPEEGLKFMVYLQKENIIDESGMPKERFSAEFPKEGPSILRIQQVVRGDSAAYFCASSPPGTGIYGYTFGSGTRLTVV.